These 27 T cell receptor beta chains came from one sample sequenced in a study of blood T cell repertoires in COVID-19. The method was immunoSEQ multiplex PCR; TCRdb's version includes in-frame clones alone and lacks a portion of them. Among approximately 400,000 clones listed, 85% to 90% were seen once. The sequencing sample was made of PBMCs or T cells enriched from blood (not recorded which). The receptors were sampled from a woman aged 18 to 35 who had recovered from COVID-19.

This clone has only a few counts. Sequence at one end of the junction differs from germline and may be a read error. Other DNA sequences in this sample translate to the same CDR3. The genes are TRBV13 and TRBJ1-3; 9 nucleotides align to TRBD1. In germline, CDR1 is PRHDT, CDR2 FYEKMQ (reference sequence). The CDR3 sequence is 14 residues long. The CDR3 protein is CASSLGTGGNTIYF. The CDR3 coding sequence is TGTGCCAGCAGCCTAGGGACAGGGGGAAACACCATATATTTT.

The chain joins TRBV9 to TRBJ1-3; 7 bases align to TRBD1. V dropped 3 bases and J dropped 3; count of bases not matched to a gene: 6. The germline gives CDR1 SGDLS, CDR2 YYNGEE. The CDR3 contains 15 residues. DNA of the CDR3: TGTGCCAGCAGCGAGCGAGGACAGGTTGGAAACACCATATATTTT. It yields the protein CASSERGQVGNTIYF.

The chain joins TRBV27 to TRBJ2-5; TRBD1 aligns across 7 bases. V shed 3 bases, J shed 5 bases, and the junction held 6 bases outside the gene matches. The CDR3 runs to 14 residues. Germline V gene sequence: CDR1 MNHEY, CDR2 SMNVEV (reference sequence). The CDR3 nucleotides read TGTGCCAGCAGTTTTGAAAGGGGGCGTGAGACCCAGTACTTC. This encodes CASSFERGRETQYF.

Comment on this clone: The same CDR3 can be traced to other DNA sequences in this sample. The gene calls are TRBV25-1 and TRBJ1-2, with D possibly being TRBD1 (5 bases). Germline V gene sequence: CDR1 MGHDK, CDR2 SYGVNS. The CDR3 is 15 amino acids. The germline V and J ends were trimmed by 1 base and 2 bases, with 11 bases remaining between them. The CDR3 is CASSESGAGNYGYTF. The CDR3 DNA reads TGTGCCAGCAGTGAATCCGGAGCAGGGAACTATGGCTACACCTTC.

V gene TRBV6-2 or TRBV6-3 combines with J gene TRBJ2-6; D perhaps matches TRBD2 (5 bases). The length of the CDR3 is 15 residues. Trimming took 5 bases from V and 1 from J, leaving 9 bases between them. CDR1 MNHEY and CDR2 SVGEGT come from the germline V gene. CDR3 in DNA: TGTGCCAGCAGTCCAAGGGAGTCTGGGGCCAACGTCCTGACTTTC. Translation gives CASSPRESGANVLTF.

The genes are TRBV19 and TRBJ2-1; D is ambiguous. Germline V CDR1 and CDR2: LNHDA, SQIVND (reference sequence). There are 11 residues in the CDR3. The V end was cut by 3 bases, the J end by 15 bases, with 12 bases between. The CDR3 DNA is TGTGCCAGTAGTATTTCCCAGAATCGGTTCTTC. Protein product: CASSISQNRFF.

The chain has TRBV24-1 and TRBJ2-3; 12 bases fit TRBD1. This CDR3 has 16 amino acids. Germline loops: CDR1 KGHDR, CDR2 SFDVKD. V was pared by 5 bases and J by 4 bases, with 6 bases of the junction left unmatched. The CDR3 loop is CATSGSGTGGPDTQYF. The DNA for the CDR3 is TGTGCCACCAGTGGGTCCGGGACAGGGGGCCCAGATACGCAGTATTTT.

The chain joins TRBV30 to TRBJ2-3; 9 bases agree with TRBD1. J gave up 4 bases and V 5 bases, and 7 bases lay outside the gene matches. Germline values: CDR1 GTSNPN, CDR2 SVGIG (reference sequence). This CDR3 has 14 residues. The CDR3 DNA is TGTGCCTGGGGGACAGGGTCCTACGCAGATACGCAGTATTTT. Its protein product is CAWGTGSYADTQYF. Variable domain in full (rest from reference TRBV30 and TRBJ2-3): SQTIHQWPATLVQPVGSPLSLECTVEGTSNPNLYWYRQAAGRGLQLLFYSVGIGQISSEVPQNLSASRPQDRQFILSSKKLLLSDSGFYLCAWGTGSYADTQYFGPGTRLTVL.

The chain links TRBV7-3 to TRBJ1-2; D gene uncertain. The CDR3 loop spans 13 amino acids. The V gene's germline CDR1 is SGHTA and CDR2 FQGTGA. The V gene lost 2 bases and the J gene lost 4 bases, with 8 bases spanning the gap. CDR3 region: CASSLFPSYGYTF. The CDR3 nucleotides read TGTGCCAGCAGCTTATTCCCTTCCTATGGCTACACCTTC.

This rearrangement joins TRBV6-5 to TRBJ2-7; TRBD1 agrees at 7 bases. With V trimmed by 6 bases and J by 6 bases, 5 bases remained unmatched. Germline V gene lookup returns CDR1 MNHEY and CDR2 SVGAGI. CDR3 length: 12 amino acids. CDR3 protein: CASSFRTGEQYF. The CDR3 region has the DNA TGTGCCAGCAGCTTTAGGACAGGCGAGCAGTACTTC.

V is TRBV10-3 and J is TRBJ1-5; 7 bases align to TRBD1. The CDR3 is 16 residues long. Germline lookup yields CDR1 ENHRY and CDR2 SYGVKD. V shed 6 bases and J 5 bases; nucleotides not matched to a gene: 13. The CDR3: CAISFLQGTFYQPQHF. The CDR3 bases are TGTGCCATCAGCTTCCTACAGGGGACCTTTTATCAGCCCCAGCATTTT.

This chain uses TRBV12-3 or TRBV12-4 with TRBJ1-1, with D perhaps matching TRBD1 (5 bases). V lost 3 bases and J lost 3, with 8 bases in between. The CDR3 is 13 amino acids. The CDR3 here is CASSFQGDTEAFF. CDR3 sequence (DNA): TGTGCCAGCAGTTTTCAGGGTGACACTGAAGCTTTCTTT.

The chain joins TRBV27 to TRBJ2-7; D call uncertain. V gave up 5 bases and J gave up 3 bases, with 5 bases separating them. Germline V gene lookup returns CDR1 MNHEY and CDR2 SMNVEV (reference sequence). The CDR3 length is 11 residues. This CDR3 reads CASSQNYEQYF. DNA for the CDR3: TGTGCCAGCAGTCAGAACTACGAGCAGTACTTC.

This clone occurred once. J is TRBJ2-2 and V is TRBV7-9; D is unclear. This CDR3 region has 15 residues. Trimming took off 5 bases at V and 4 bases at J, with 14 bases between the two ends. Germline assignment: CDR1 SEHNR and CDR2 FQNEAQ (reference sequence). The DNA for the CDR3 is TGTGCCAGCAGCGTATTTATCACAGCCACCGGGGAGCTGTTTTTT. It specifies CASSVFITATGELFF.

The CDR3 coding sequence is TGTGCCTGGAGTGGAGGGACAGGCATCACAGATACGCAGTATTTT. Its protein product is CAWSGGTGITDTQYF. The V gene is TRBV30, the J gene TRBJ2-3; 8 bases fit TRBD1. CDR1 and CDR2 from the germline V gene are GTSNPN and SVGIG (reference sequence). The length of the CDR3 is 15 residues. The junction had 5 bases not matched to a gene; V was cut back by 1 base and J by 2 bases.

The chain combines TRBV4-1 with TRBJ2-1; 10 bases map to TRBD1. CDR3 length: 17 amino acids. The germline V gene encodes CDR1 MGHRA and CDR2 YSYEKL. With 3 bases clipped from V and 4 bases from J, the junction kept 9 bases outside the gene matches. Here the CDR3 DNA reads TGCGCCAGCAGCCATAGTGCGACAGGGGGCGCTTACAATGAGCAGTTCTTC. It is translated as CASSHSATGGAYNEQFF.

This clone was recorded once. J is TRBJ1-1 and V is TRBV4-3; D is perhaps TRBD1 (5 bases). Germline V gives CDR1 LGHNA, CDR2 YSLEER. The CDR3 sequence is 14 residues long. V was shortened by 0 bases and J by 8 bases, with 13 bases between the two germline ends. Written as DNA, the CDR3 is TGCGCCAGCAGCCAAGATTGGGGCGGGGGGGAAGCTTTCTTT. Its translation is CASSQDWGGGEAFF.

V is TRBV5-8 and J is TRBJ1-1; 7 bases map to TRBD1. Germline V gene sequence: CDR1 SGHTS, CDR2 YDEGEE. The V gene end was trimmed by 2 bases and the J gene end by 1 base; junction bases not matched to a gene: 8. The CDR3 spans 16 residues. The CDR3 nucleotides are TGTGCCAGCAGCTTCGGCAGGGGGAAGGGGAACACTGAAGCTTTCTTT. It codes for CASSFGRGKGNTEAFF.

This clone was seen just once. The chain uses TRBV9 and TRBJ1-3; unclear D gene. This CDR3 region has 17 residues. Germline CDR1 and CDR2: SGDLS and YYNGEE. Trimming removed 3 bases at V and 0 bases at J, with 16 bases between. The CDR3 sequence is CASSEAGHPDSGNTIYF. The CDR3 bases are TGTGCCAGCAGCGAGGCGGGCCATCCCGACTCTGGAAACACCATATATTTT. Together with reference TRBV9 and TRBJ1-3, the CDR3 gives the full variable domain: DSGVTQTPKHLITATGQRVTLRCSPRSGDLSVYWYQQSLDQGLQFLIQYYNGEERAKGNILERFSAQQFPDLHSELNLSSLELGDSALYFCASSEAGHPDSGNTIYFGEGSWLTVV.

This clone was counted a single time. V usage is TRBV7-2 and J usage is TRBJ1-6, with a tentative D call TRBD1 (6 bases). The CDR3 sequence is 14 residues long. CDR1 and CDR2 (germline): SGHTA, FQGNSA. V shed 1 base and J shed 10 bases, with 11 bases lying between them. For the CDR3, the DNA is TGTGCCAGCAGCTTAGTGTACCAGGGGTCACCCCTCCACTTT. Amino acid sequence: CASSLVYQGSPLHF.

The V gene is TRBV15, the J gene TRBJ1-3; TRBD1 agrees at 10 bases. The germline V gene has CDR1 LNHNV and CDR2 YYDKDF (reference sequence). CDR3 length: 20 amino acids. V lost 0 bases to trimming and J lost 3 bases; unmatched junction nucleotides: 14. The CDR3 sequence is CATSRDQPDTGTGDGNTIYF. CDR3 coding DNA: TGTGCCACCAGCAGAGATCAACCCGACACCGGGACAGGGGATGGAAACACCATATATTTT.

The rearrangement links TRBV10-3 to TRBJ2-1, with 10 bases that match TRBD2. V trimming: 3 bases; J trimming: 4 bases; junction bases outside the gene matches: 6. Germline CDR1 reads ENHRY; CDR2 reads SYGVKD. The CDR3 is 16 residues long. The CDR3 here is CAISDEGAGGYNEQFF. In nucleotides, the CDR3 is TGTGCCATCAGTGATGAGGGAGCGGGGGGGTACAATGAGCAGTTCTTC.

The chain carries TRBV7-3 and TRBJ2-5; D unresolved. Deletions cut 5 bases from V and 6 bases from J, with 13 bases between. The CDR3 is 13 residues long. In germline, CDR1 is SGHTA, CDR2 FQGTGA. The CDR3 DNA follows: TGTGCCAGCAGCAGTCCCCCCGCTAAGACCCAGTACTTC. Translation: CASSSPPAKTQYF.

The chain has TRBV6-6 and TRBJ1-2, with 9 positions matching TRBD1. CDR1 and CDR2 from the germline V gene are MNHNY and SVGAGI (reference sequence). This CDR3 is built from 15 residues. Trimming at V came to 5 bases and at J to 4 bases, leaving 8 bases not matched to a gene. For the CDR3, the DNA is TGTGCCAGCAGTGCCGGGACAGGGAGTGCCTATGGCTACACCTTC. Translation gives CASSAGTGSAYGYTF.

This clone was seen a single time. Other DNA sequences in the same sample also yield this CDR3. The rearrangement links TRBV5-6 to TRBJ1-1; D unresolved. The CDR3 totals 12 residues. Trimming pared 4 bases from V and 3 bases from J, leaving 7 bases between. Germline CDR1 is SGHDT and CDR2 is YYEEEE. The CDR3, as DNA: TGTGCCAGCAGCCTCGGGGACACTGAAGCTTTCTTT. It encodes CASSLGDTEAFF.

V usage is TRBV9 and J usage is TRBJ2-3; 7 bases agree with TRBD1. Germline V CDR1 and CDR2: SGDLS, YYNGEE. V lost 4 bases to trimming and J lost 3 bases; unmatched junction nucleotides: 17. The CDR3 runs to 18 residues. CDR3 residues: CASSHFPPGQSFTDTQYF. CDR3 nucleotide sequence: TGTGCCAGCAGCCATTTCCCCCCGGGACAGAGCTTTACAGATACGCAGTATTTT.

The CDR3 reads CASSYGTGWDQPQHF. The CDR3 nucleotides are TGTGCCAGCAGCTATGGGACAGGGTGGGATCAGCCCCAGCATTTT. The J gene is TRBJ1-5, the V gene TRBV11-1; 9 bases fit TRBD1. V lost 4 bases to trimming and J lost 5 bases; unmatched junction nucleotides: 6. Germline lookup yields CDR1 SGHAT and CDR2 FQDESV (reference sequence). This CDR3 has 15 amino acids. Together with reference TRBV11-1 and TRBJ1-5, the CDR3 gives the full variable domain: EAEVAQSPRYKITEKSQAVAFWCDPISGHATLYWYRQILGQGPELLVQFQDESVVDDSQLPKDRFSAERLKGVDSTLKIQPAELGDSAMYLCASSYGTGWDQPQHFGDGTRLSIL.